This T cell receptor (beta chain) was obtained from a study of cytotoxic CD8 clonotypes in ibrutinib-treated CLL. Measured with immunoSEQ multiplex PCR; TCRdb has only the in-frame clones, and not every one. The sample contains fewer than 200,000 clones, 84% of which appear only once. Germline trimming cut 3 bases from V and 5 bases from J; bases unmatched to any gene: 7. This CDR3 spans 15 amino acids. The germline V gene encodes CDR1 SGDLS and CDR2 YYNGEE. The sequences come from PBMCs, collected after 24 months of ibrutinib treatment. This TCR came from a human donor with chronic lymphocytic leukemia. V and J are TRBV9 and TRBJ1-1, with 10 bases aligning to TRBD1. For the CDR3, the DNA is TGTGCCAGCAGCGGAACGGACAGGGGGAATACTGAAGCTTTCTTT. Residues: CASSGTDRGNTEAFF.